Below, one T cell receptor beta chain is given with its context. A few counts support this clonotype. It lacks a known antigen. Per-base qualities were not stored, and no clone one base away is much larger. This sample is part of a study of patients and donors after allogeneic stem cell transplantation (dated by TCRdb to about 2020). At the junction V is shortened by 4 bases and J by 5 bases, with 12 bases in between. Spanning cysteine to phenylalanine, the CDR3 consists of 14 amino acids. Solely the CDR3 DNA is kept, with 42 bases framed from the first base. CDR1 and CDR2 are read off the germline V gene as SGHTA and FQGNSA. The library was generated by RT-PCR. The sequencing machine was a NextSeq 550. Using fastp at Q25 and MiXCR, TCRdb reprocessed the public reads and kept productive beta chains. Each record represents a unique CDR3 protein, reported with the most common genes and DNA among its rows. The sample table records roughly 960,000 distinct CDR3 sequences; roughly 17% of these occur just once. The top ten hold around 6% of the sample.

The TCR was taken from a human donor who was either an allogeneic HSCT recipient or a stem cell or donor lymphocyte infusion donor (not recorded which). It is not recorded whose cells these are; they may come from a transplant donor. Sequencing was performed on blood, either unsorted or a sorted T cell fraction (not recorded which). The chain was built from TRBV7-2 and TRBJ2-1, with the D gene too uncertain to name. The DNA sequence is TGTGCCAGCAGCTCCCAATCCGCAAACAATGAGCAGTTCTTC. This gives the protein CASSSQSANNEQFF.